The entry that follows covers one T cell receptor (beta chain) sequence. The sample is drawn from a study of OX40 agonist ivuxolimab in advanced cancers. Measured with immunoSEQ multiplex PCR; TCRdb has only the in-frame clones, and not every one. Of tens of thousands of clones in the sample, 80% to 95% were seen once. The germline V gene encodes CDR1 MNHEY and CDR2 SVGAGI. This CDR3 comprises 15 residues. Losses at the gene ends were 2 bases for V and 0 bases for J; bases not matched to a gene: 2. The investigators sampled blood at baseline, at cycle 4 day 1, and at cycle 7 day 1. This chain connects TRBV6-5 to TRBJ2-7; 9 nucleotides match TRBD1. The TCR was taken from an adult with an advanced solid tumor such as melanoma, head and neck, liver or kidney cancer. Source: CD4+ or CD8+ T cells sorted from blood, taken in a trial of the OX40 agonist ivuxolimab. This chain's CDR3 is CASSYGQGSSYEQYF. CDR3 DNA sequence: TGTGCCAGCAGTTACGGACAGGGGAGCTCCTACGAGCAGTACTTC.